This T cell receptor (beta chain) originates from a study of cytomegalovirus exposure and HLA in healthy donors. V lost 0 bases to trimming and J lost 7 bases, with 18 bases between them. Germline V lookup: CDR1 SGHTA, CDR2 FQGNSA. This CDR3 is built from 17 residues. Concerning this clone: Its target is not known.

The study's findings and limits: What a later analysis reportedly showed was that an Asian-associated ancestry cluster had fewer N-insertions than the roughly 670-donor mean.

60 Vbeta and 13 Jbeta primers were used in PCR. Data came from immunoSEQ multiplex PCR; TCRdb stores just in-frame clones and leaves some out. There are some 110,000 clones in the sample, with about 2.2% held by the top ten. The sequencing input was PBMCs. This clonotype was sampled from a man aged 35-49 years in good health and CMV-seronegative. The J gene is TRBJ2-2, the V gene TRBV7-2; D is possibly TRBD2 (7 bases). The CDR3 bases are TGTGCCAGCAGCTTAGCGAAGGGGGGGCGAGTAGGCGGGGAGCTGTTTTTT. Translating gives CASSLAKGGRVGGELFF.